This TCR beta chain was retrieved from a study of shared clonotypes between healthy human individuals. About the research overall: Donor ages ranged 18 to 49 years: a couple of women, a few men.

The CDR3 consists of 14 residues. Germline CDR1 is MNHNS and CDR2 is SASEGT. V lost 7 bases to trimming and J lost 2 bases, with 12 bases between them. The assay was immunoSEQ multiplex PCR, and TCRdb's table has in-frame clones only and misses some. The profile shows about 2.4 million clones, approximately 90% of them singletons. The sequence derives from a man between 18 and 35 years old in good health. The material sequenced was naive CD4+ T cells sorted from blood. Subset: CD45RA+ positively selected. The rearrangement joins TRBV6-1 to TRBJ1-3, with D maybe TRBD1 (5 bases). This CDR3 reads CASTRGTAGNTIYF. The CDR3 DNA is TGTGCCAGCACCCGAGGGACTGCTGGAAACACCATATATTTT.